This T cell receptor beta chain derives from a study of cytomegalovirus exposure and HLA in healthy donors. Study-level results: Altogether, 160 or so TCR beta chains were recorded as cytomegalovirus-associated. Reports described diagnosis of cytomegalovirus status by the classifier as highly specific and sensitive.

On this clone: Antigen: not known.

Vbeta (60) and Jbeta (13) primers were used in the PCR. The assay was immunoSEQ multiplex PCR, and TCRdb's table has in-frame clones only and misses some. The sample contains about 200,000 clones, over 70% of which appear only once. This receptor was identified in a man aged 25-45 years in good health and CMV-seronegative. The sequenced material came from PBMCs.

CDR3 amino acids: CASSTRTGENSPLHF. CDR3 bases: TGTGCCAGCAGCACGAGGACAGGGGAGAATTCACCCCTCCACTTT. V gene TRBV7-9 combines with J gene TRBJ1-6; 9 nucleotides agree with TRBD1. Germline assignment: CDR1 SEHNR and CDR2 FQNEAQ (reference sequence). Trimming cost V 5 bases and J 7 bases; bases outside gene matches: 6. The CDR3 sequence is 15 residues long. The full variable domain, its missing parts supplied by reference TRBV7-9 and TRBJ1-6, is DTGVSQNPRHKITKRGQNVTFRCDPISEHNRLYWYRQTLGQGPEFLTYFQNEAQLEKSRLLSDRFSAERPKGSFSTLEIQRTEQGDSAMYLCASSTRTGENSPLHFGNGTRLTVT.